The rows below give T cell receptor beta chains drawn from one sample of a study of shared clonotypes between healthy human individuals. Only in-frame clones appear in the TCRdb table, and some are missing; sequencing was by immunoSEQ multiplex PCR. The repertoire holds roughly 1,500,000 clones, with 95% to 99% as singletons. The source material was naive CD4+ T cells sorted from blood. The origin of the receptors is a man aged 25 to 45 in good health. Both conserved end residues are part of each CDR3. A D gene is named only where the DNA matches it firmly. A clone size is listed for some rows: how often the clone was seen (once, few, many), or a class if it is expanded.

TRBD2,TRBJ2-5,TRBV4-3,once,TGCGCCAGCAGCCAAGAAACGGGAGGGGAAGAGACCCAGTACTTC,CASSQETGGEETQYF
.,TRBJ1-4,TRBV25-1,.,TGTGCCAGCTTTGGGGGGCGAGGTGAAAAACTGTTTTTT,CASFGGRGEKLFF
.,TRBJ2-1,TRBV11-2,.,TGTGCCACCCTCAACAGGGACTCCTACAATGAGCAGTTCTTC,CATLNRDSYNEQFF
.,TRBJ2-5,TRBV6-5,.,TGTGCCAGCAGGCGACTAGGGGACACCCAAGAGACCCAGTACTTC,CASRRLGDTQETQYF
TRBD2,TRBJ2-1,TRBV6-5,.,TGTGCCAGCAGAGGACTAGCGGGGGCCTACAATGAGCAGTTCTTC,CASRGLAGAYNEQFF
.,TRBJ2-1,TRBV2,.,TGTGCCAGCAGTGAAGCGCTTATCGGACTTGGCAATGAGCAGTTCTTC,CASSEALIGLGNEQFF
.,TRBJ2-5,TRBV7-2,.,TGTGCCAGCAGCTTAGCGTTAGAAGTCCGTGAGACCCAGTACTTC,CASSLALEVRETQYF
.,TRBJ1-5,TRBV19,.,TGTGCCACTGGACCTCAGCCCCAGCATTTT,CATGPQPQHF
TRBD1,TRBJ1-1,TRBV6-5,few,TGTGCCAGCAGGACAGGGGGAATCACTGAAGCTTTCTTT,CASRTGGITEAFF
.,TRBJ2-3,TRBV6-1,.,TGTGCCAGCAGTGGGGGATTTCGCACAGATACGCAGTATTTT,CASSGGFRTDTQYF
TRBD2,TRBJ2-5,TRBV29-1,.,TGCGCCGGGTCAACTAGCGGGAGCCGTGAGACCCAGTACTTC,CAGSTSGSRETQYF
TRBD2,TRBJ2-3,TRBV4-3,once,TGCGCCAGCAGCCAGGTTAGCGGGAGCACAGATACGCAGTATTTT,CASSQVSGSTDTQYF
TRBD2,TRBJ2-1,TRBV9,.,TGTGCCAGCAGCCGAGTAGCGGGAGAATACAATGAGCAGTTCTTC,CASSRVAGEYNEQFF
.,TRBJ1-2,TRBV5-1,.,TGCGCCAGCAGCTTGGAACAATCCCTGGGTGGCTACACCTTC,CASSLEQSLGGYTF
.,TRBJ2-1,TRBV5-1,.,TGCGCCAGCAGCTTGGTGGGGTTTACCTACAATGAGCAGTTCTTC,CASSLVGFTYNEQFF
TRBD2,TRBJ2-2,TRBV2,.,TGTGCCAGCAGGGGTACTAGCGGGTCCGGGGAGCTGTTTTTT,CASRGTSGSGELFF
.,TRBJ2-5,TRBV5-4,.,TGTGCCAGCAGCTTGGACAGTCAAGAGACCCAGTACTTC,CASSLDSQETQYF
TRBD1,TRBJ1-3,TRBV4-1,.,TGCGCCAGCAGCGCGCCGCTGGACAGGGCCGATTCTGGAAACACCATATATTTT,CASSAPLDRADSGNTIYF
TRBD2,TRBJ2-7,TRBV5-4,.,TGTGCCAGCAGTCAACCTAGCGGGAGAACCTACGAGCAGTACTTC,CASSQPSGRTYEQYF
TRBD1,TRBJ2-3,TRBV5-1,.,TGCGCCAGCAGCGTCGGACAGGCGGGAGATACGCAGTATTTT,CASSVGQAGDTQYF
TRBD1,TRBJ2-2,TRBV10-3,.,TGTGCCAACCGACAGGGGGCCGACACCGGGGAGCTGTTTTTT,CANRQGADTGELFF
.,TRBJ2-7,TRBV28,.,TGTGCCAGCAGTTTAATACACTACGAGCAGTACTTC,CASSLIHYEQYF